The 28 T cell receptor beta chains below come from one sample, sequenced in a study of cytomegalovirus exposure and HLA in healthy donors. PCR involved 60 Vbeta and 13 Jbeta primers. Libraries were prepared by immunoSEQ multiplex PCR; TCRdb keeps only in-frame clonotypes and omits some of them. The sample comprises about 180,000 clones, 77% of which are singletons, and 3.7% rests with the top ten. The sample consisted of PBMCs. These receptors all come from a woman aged 60-75 years in good health and CMV-seropositive.

The chain links TRBV19 to TRBJ1-3; TRBD1 agrees at 8 bases. In germline, CDR1 is LNHDA, CDR2 SQIVND (reference sequence). CDR3 length: 17 residues. The V gene end was trimmed by 1 base and the J gene end by 0 bases; junction bases not matched to a gene: 5. Written as DNA, the CDR3 is TGTGCCAGTAGTATAGCAGGGACAGGAGCCTCTGGAAACACCATATATTTT. This encodes CASSIAGTGASGNTIYF.

V usage is TRBV6-6 and J usage is TRBJ1-1; 7 nucleotides align to TRBD1. V gave up 4 bases and J gave up 4 bases; unmatched junction bases: 6. Per the germline V gene, CDR1 is MNHNY and CDR2 is SVGAGI (reference sequence). The CDR3 spans 14 residues. DNA of the CDR3: TGTGCCAGCAGTTGGGACAGATTGAGCACTGAAGCTTTCTTT. Protein product: CASSWDRLSTEAFF.

This clone was counted between two and nine times. V gene TRBV4-1 combines with J gene TRBJ2-3, with 14 bases fitting TRBD2. Germline assignment: CDR1 MGHRA and CDR2 YSYEKL. The junction had 2 bases not matched to a gene; V was cut back by 4 bases and J by 2 bases. CDR3 length: 16 residues. The CDR3 bases are TGCGCCAGCAGCCCGGGACTAGCGGGGGCCACAGATACGCAGTATTTT. This gives the protein CASSPGLAGATDTQYF.

The genes are TRBV6-1 and TRBJ2-2; TRBD1 agrees at 8 bases. The V gene's germline CDR1 is MNHNS and CDR2 SASEGT. V gave up 6 bases and J gave up 6 bases; unmatched junction bases: 9. The CDR3 is 15 amino acids. The CDR3 loop is CASSAGTGLAGELFF. The CDR3 DNA reads as TGTGCCAGCAGCGCCGGGACAGGCCTGGCCGGGGAGCTGTTTTTT.

V and J are TRBV19 and TRBJ2-7; TRBD2 matches 11 bases. The CDR3 consists of 16 residues. In germline, CDR1 is LNHDA, CDR2 SQIVND (reference sequence). J lost 0 bases, V lost 4 bases, and 5 bases had no gene match. CDR3 nucleotide sequence: TGTGCCAGTAGTAAATCCGGGACTAGCGGCTCCTACGAGCAGTACTTC. Protein: CASSKSGTSGSYEQYF.

There are a few counts of this clone. The chain employs TRBV28 and TRBJ1-2, with D perhaps TRBD1 (5 bases). The CDR3 runs 12 residues. The V end lost 3 bases, the J end lost 5 bases, and 7 bases lay between the germline ends. From germline, CDR1 is MDHEN and CDR2 SYDVKM. CDR3 amino acids: CASSFAGYGYTF. Here the CDR3 DNA reads TGTGCCAGCAGTTTCGCAGGGTATGGCTACACCTTC.

The rearrangement joins TRBV7-2 to TRBJ2-5; TRBD2 agrees at 9 bases. Germline CDR1 SGHTA, CDR2 FQGNSA. The CDR3 consists of 13 residues. The CDR3 DNA reads as TGTTCTAGCGGGACAAGAGCTCAAGAGACCCAGTACTTC. It specifies CSSGTRAQETQYF.

The rearrangement joins TRBV2 to TRBJ1-6; TRBD1 might be the D (5 bases). The germline V gene encodes CDR1 SNHLY and CDR2 FYNNEI. The CDR3 has 14 amino acids. V lost 11 bases and J 1 base, leaving 12 bases between the germline ends. The CDR3 bases are TGTGCCGGACACCAGGGATCCTATAATTCACCCCTCCACTTT. It encodes CAGHQGSYNSPLHF.

This clone was found a few times. Germline is not matched at one junction end, which may reflect a read error. The gene calls are TRBV6-6 and TRBJ2-7; D gene uncertain. Germline V gene sequence: CDR1 MNHNY, CDR2 SVGAGI (reference sequence). The CDR3 is 11 residues long. The CDR3 DNA sequence: TGTGCCAGCAGTTACGTGAGACACTTACATTTC. It specifies CASSYVRHLHF.

In its sample, this clone was seen a few times. The CDR3 sequence is CASSYGQGGTEAFF. Written as DNA, the CDR3 is TGTGCCAGCAGCTACGGACAGGGCGGCACTGAAGCTTTCTTT. The chain joins TRBV11-2 to TRBJ1-1; 8 bases align to TRBD1. Per the germline V gene, CDR1 is SGHAT and CDR2 is FQNNGV. The length of the CDR3 is 14 residues. The trim removed 4 bases at V and 4 bases at J, leaving 5 bases unmatched.

The chain uses TRBV27 and TRBJ2-1; 14 nucleotides align to TRBD2. Germline V gives CDR1 MNHEY, CDR2 SMNVEV (reference sequence). The CDR3 sequence is 17 residues long. Trimming took 6 bases from V and 4 from J; bases not matched to a gene: 8. CDR3 loop: CASSSPTSGRDYNEQFF. As DNA, the CDR3 is TGTGCCAGCAGCTCCCCGACTAGCGGGAGGGATTACAATGAGCAGTTCTTC.

Remarks on this clone: One end of the junction fails to match germline, which may point to a read error. The genes are TRBV7-7 and TRBJ2-1; maybe TRBD2 (6 bases). Germline assignment: CDR1 SSHAT and CDR2 FNYEAQ (reference sequence). There are 15 residues in the CDR3. CDR3 bases: TGTGCTAGCAGCTTAGTACCGGGGGTCGGGAATGAGCAGTTCTTC. Its protein product is CASSLVPGVGNEQFF.

The CDR3, as DNA: TGTGCCAGCAGCCCAAGACAGGGGTTCTCTGGAAACACCATATATTTT. It yields the protein CASSPRQGFSGNTIYF. The rearrangement uses TRBV7-2 and TRBJ1-3, with TRBD1 identical over 8 bases. The CDR3 is 16 residues long. V was pared by 5 bases and J by 0 bases, with 6 bases of the junction left unmatched. Germline lookup yields CDR1 SGHTA and CDR2 FQGNSA.

On this clone: A read error may account for a junction end that differs from germline. CDR3 bases: TGTGCCGGTAGTATAGTGGGAGGCGGCAATCAGCCCCAGCATTTT. Its translation: CAGSIVGGGNQPQHF. The chain has TRBV19 and TRBJ1-5; no clear D. Germline values: CDR1 LNHDA, CDR2 SQIVND (reference sequence). The CDR3 length is 15 residues. Full variable domain (remainder filled in from reference TRBV19 and TRBJ1-5): DGGITQSPKYLFRKEGQNVTLSCEQNLNHDAMYWYRQDPGQGLRLIYYSQIVNDFQKGDIAEGYSVSREKKESFPLTVTSAQKNPTAFYLCAGSIVGGGNQPQHFGDGTRLSIL.

Only a few counts were recorded for this clone. The chain recombines TRBV9 with TRBJ1-1, with 8 nucleotides matching TRBD1. The CDR3 totals 12 residues. Germline CDR1 and CDR2: SGDLS and YYNGEE. V gave up 4 bases and J gave up 7 bases; unmatched junction bases: 3. DNA for the CDR3: TGTGCCAGCAGCCTAGGACAGGGTGAAGCTTTCTTT. Protein sequence: CASSLGQGEAFF.

The chain joins TRBV7-2 to TRBJ1-3, with D perhaps matching TRBD1 (5 bases). From germline, CDR1 is SGHTA and CDR2 FQGNSA. V was pared by 4 bases and J by 1 base, with 20 bases between. This CDR3 comprises 18 residues. The CDR3 is CASSSPGSSALSGNTIYF. DNA for the CDR3: TGTGCCAGCAGCTCCCCAGGGTCTAGTGCTCTGTCTGGAAACACCATATATTTT.

The chain couples TRBV19 to TRBJ1-2; TRBD1 aligns across 9 bases. CDR1 and CDR2 (germline): LNHDA, SQIVND (reference sequence). There are 14 residues in the CDR3. With 3 bases clipped from V and 8 bases from J, the junction kept 7 bases outside the gene matches. In DNA form, the CDR3 reads TGTGCCAGTAGTATTGAATACAGGGGGCTGGGCTACACCTTC. This codes for CASSIEYRGLGYTF.

This clone was detected once. This sequence joins TRBV5-1 and TRBJ2-5; 8 bases are shared with TRBD1. The CDR3 covers 13 residues. With V trimmed by 4 bases and J by 5 bases, 4 bases remained unmatched. Germline V CDR1 and CDR2: SGHRS, YFSETQ. This CDR3 is CASSMTGAETQYF. In DNA form, the CDR3 reads TGCGCCAGCAGCATGACAGGGGCGGAGACCCAGTACTTC.

The J gene is TRBJ2-2, the V gene TRBV11-3, with D possibly TRBD2 on 7 matching bases. CDR1 and CDR2 from the germline V gene are SGHNT and YENEEA. The CDR3 runs to 20 residues. With 0 bases removed from V and 4 bases from J, the gap between germline ends came to 24 bases. The CDR3 nucleotides read TGTGCCAGCAGCTTAGATTACCCCGGACTAGGGGGGCCCGTCACCGGGGAGCTGTTTTTT. Translation gives CASSLDYPGLGGPVTGELFF.

The chain recombines TRBV5-4 with TRBJ1-1; no clear D. CDR3 length: 15 amino acids. Looked up from germline, CDR1 is SGHNT and CDR2 is YYREEE (reference sequence). V was pared by 3 bases and J by 1 base, with 13 bases between. This CDR3 reads CASSSTAIPNTEAFF. In nucleotides, the CDR3 is TGTGCCAGCAGCTCTACAGCAATTCCGAACACTGAAGCTTTCTTT.

The chain couples TRBV5-1 to TRBJ2-2; D may be TRBD1 (6 bases). Per the germline V gene, CDR1 is SGHRS and CDR2 is YFSETQ. This CDR3 has 15 amino acids. The ends were cut back, 1 base at V and 8 bases at J, with 15 bases in the middle. The CDR3 bases are TGCGCCAGCAGCTTGCGTCAGGGGTCGGTGGGGGAGCTGTTTTTT. As protein: CASSLRQGSVGELFF.

V usage is TRBV28 and J usage is TRBJ2-7; 8 nucleotides agree with TRBD2. Germline loops: CDR1 MDHEN, CDR2 SYDVKM. Trimming removed 4 bases from V and 5 bases from J; junction bases left unmatched: 7. CDR3 size: 14 residues. CDR3 nucleotides: TGTGCCAGCAGTTCGAGCGGGAGTTTCGACGAGCAGTACTTC. Residues: CASSSSGSFDEQYF.

V usage is TRBV5-1 and J usage is TRBJ2-7; the match to TRBD1 covers 7 bases. The CDR3 extends over 15 amino acids. V dropped 3 bases and J dropped 2; count of bases not matched to a gene: 8. Germline V gene lookup returns CDR1 SGHRS and CDR2 YFSETQ. DNA of the CDR3: TGCGCCAGCAGCTCACAGGGGAGAGCACCCTACGAGCAGTACTTC. This translates into CASSSQGRAPYEQYF. Using reference TRBV5-1 and TRBJ2-7 for the parts outside the CDR3, the full variable domain is KAGVTQTPRYLIKTRGQQVTLSCSPISGHRSVSWYQQTPGQGLQFLFEYFSETQRNKGNFPGRFSGRQFSNSRSEMNVSTLELGDSALYLCASSSQGRAPYEQYFGPGTRLTVT.

The chain recombines TRBV9 with TRBJ1-6, with D possibly matching TRBD1 (5 bases). The CDR3 runs 14 residues. Germline V lookup: CDR1 SGDLS, CDR2 YYNGEE. The germline V and J ends were trimmed by 0 bases and 10 bases, with 11 bases remaining between them. The CDR3, as DNA: TGTGCCAGCAGCGTAGATTGGGCAGGGTCACCCCTCCACTTT. Its protein product is CASSVDWAGSPLHF. The variable domain in full, with the rest retrieved from reference TRBV9 and TRBJ1-6, is DSGVTQTPKHLITATGQRVTLRCSPRSGDLSVYWYQQSLDQGLQFLIQYYNGEERAKGNILERFSAQQFPDLHSELNLSSLELGDSALYFCASSVDWAGSPLHFGNGTRLTVT.

The CDR3 DNA reads TGTGCCACTGGACAGGACGGCTACGAGCAGTACTTC. Protein product: CATGQDGYEQYF. The chain has TRBV2 and TRBJ2-5, with 7 bases fitting TRBD1. The DNA end is more similar to TRBJ2-7, so the J call may be wrong. This CDR3 region has 12 residues. In germline, CDR1 is SNHLY, CDR2 FYNNEI.

This clone was seen a single time. Other DNA sequences in this specimen translate into the identical CDR3. The J gene is TRBJ2-3, the V gene TRBV28; 9 bases align to TRBD1. V gave up 4 bases and J gave up 4 bases; unmatched junction bases: 6. CDR1 MDHEN and CDR2 SYDVKM come from the germline V gene. CDR3 length: 15 residues. CDR3 sequence: CASSSGGQGPDTQYF. CDR3 nucleotides: TGTGCCAGCAGTTCAGGGGGACAGGGACCAGATACGCAGTATTTT. Looking up the rest from reference TRBV28 and TRBJ2-3 gives the full variable domain: DVKVTQSSRYLVKRTGEKVFLECVQDMDHENMFWYRQDPGLGLRLIYFSYDVKMKEKGDIPEGYSVSREKKERFSLILESASTNQTSMYLCASSSGGQGPDTQYFGPGTRLTVL.

The chain combines TRBV5-4 with TRBJ2-5; 13 bases fit TRBD2. The germline V gene has CDR1 SGHNT and CDR2 YYREEE (reference sequence). After removal of 4 bases from V and 5 bases from J, the junction contained 5 bases not matched to a gene. CDR3 length: 15 residues. CDR3 loop: CASSPGLAGAETQYF. In DNA form, the CDR3 reads TGTGCCAGCAGCCCCGGACTAGCGGGAGCCGAGACCCAGTACTTC.

The V call is TRBV13, the J call TRBJ1-2; 9 bases agree with TRBD1. Germline V lookup: CDR1 PRHDT, CDR2 FYEKMQ (reference sequence). V was clipped by 2 bases and J by 4 bases; unmatched bases: 2. This CDR3 has 14 amino acids. CDR3 coding DNA: TGTGCCAGCAGCTTAAGGGACAGGGTCTATGGCTACACCTTC. Translated, it gives CASSLRDRVYGYTF.